This T cell receptor (beta chain) originates from a study of radiotherapy plus CTLA-4 blockade in lung cancer. Study-wide findings and caveats: Among blood TCR repertoires after radiotherapy plus ipilimumab, tumor-derived clones expanded.

Concerning this clone itself: Its matching antigen is unknown.

Repertoires were generated with immunoSEQ multiplex PCR, while TCRdb's copy carries only in-frame clones and drops some. Of about 72,000 clones listed, about 83% are singletons. Those with chemo-refractory metastatic non-small-cell lung cancer were treated with focal radiation combined with CTLA-4 blockade using ipilimumab. V was clipped by 10 bases and J by 3 bases; unmatched bases: 11. The CDR3 sequence is 14 residues long. Germline CDR1 is ENHRY and CDR2 is SYGVKD. This material consisted of peripheral blood, taken from a patient treated with radiotherapy plus ipilimumab. The chain carries TRBV10-3 and TRBJ2-5, with TRBD1 matching over 7 bases. The source is a human donor with non-small cell lung cancer who had a partial response to radiotherapy plus ipilimumab. The CDR3 DNA reads TGTGCCACCCTGCGCTCAGGGGGTGAAGAGACCCAGTACTTC. Protein sequence: CATLRSGGEETQYF.